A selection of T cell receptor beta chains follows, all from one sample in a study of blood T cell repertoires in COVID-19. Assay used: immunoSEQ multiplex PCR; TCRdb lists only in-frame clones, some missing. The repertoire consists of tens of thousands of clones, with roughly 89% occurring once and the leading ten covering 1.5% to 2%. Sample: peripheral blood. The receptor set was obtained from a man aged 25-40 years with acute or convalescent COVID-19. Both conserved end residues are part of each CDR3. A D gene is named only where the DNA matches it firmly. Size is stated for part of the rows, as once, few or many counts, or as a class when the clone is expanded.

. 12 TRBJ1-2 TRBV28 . TGTGCCAGCAGTTTTAACAGCTATGGCTACACCTTC CASSFNSYGYTF
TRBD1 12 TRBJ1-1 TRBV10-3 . TGTGCCATCGGCAGGGGGATGACTGAAGCTTTCTTT CAIGRGMTEAFF
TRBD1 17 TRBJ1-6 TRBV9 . TGTGCCAGCAGCGTACTCGCACGACAGGGCGCAAATTCACCCCTCCACTTT CASSVLARQGANSPLHF
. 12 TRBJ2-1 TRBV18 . TGTGCCAGCTCACCACGCCGGGATGAGCAGTTCTTC CASSPRRDEQFF
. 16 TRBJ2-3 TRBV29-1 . TGCAGCGTTTCCCGTAGGCCAGGGGCACTTCTCGATACGCAGTATTTT CSVSRRPGALLDTQYF
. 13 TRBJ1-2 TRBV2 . TGTGCCAGCAGTGATGTCAGGGAGGTCGGCTACACCTTC CASSDVREVGYTF
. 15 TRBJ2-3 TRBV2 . TGTGCCAGCAATACCGTCCCACTAGGCACAGATACGCAGTATTTT CASNTVPLGTDTQYF
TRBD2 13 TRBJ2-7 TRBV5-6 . TGTGCCAGCAGCCGGGGGGGGCCCTACGAGCAGTACTTC CASSRGGPYEQYF
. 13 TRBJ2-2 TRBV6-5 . TGTGCCAGCAGAGCACACAGGGCCGGGGAGCTGTTTTTT CASRAHRAGELFF
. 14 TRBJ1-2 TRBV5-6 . TGTGCCAGCAGCCCCCGGACACCCTCCTATGGCTACACCTTC CASSPRTPSYGYTF
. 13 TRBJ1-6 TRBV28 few TGTGCCAGCGGCGTAGGGAGCAATTCACCCCTCCACTTT CASGVGSNSPLHF
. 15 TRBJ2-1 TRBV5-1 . TGCGCCAGCAGACAAATCAGCGGCAAATACAATGAGCAGTTCTTC CASRQISGKYNEQFF
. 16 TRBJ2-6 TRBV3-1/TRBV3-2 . TGTGCCAGCAGCCAAGTAGAGGGATCTGGGGCCAACGTCCTGACTTTC CASSQVEGSGANVLTF
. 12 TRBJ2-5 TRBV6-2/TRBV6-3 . TGTGCCAGCAGCACAGGTGGGGAGACCCAGTACTTC CASSTGGETQYF
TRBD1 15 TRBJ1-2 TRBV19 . TGTGCCAGTAGTCCCCAGGGGGGCCTTAACTATGGCTACACCTTC CASSPQGGLNYGYTF
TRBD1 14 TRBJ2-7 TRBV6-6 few TGTGCCAGCAGTCCGACAGGGAAACTTTACGAGCAGTACTTC CASSPTGKLYEQYF
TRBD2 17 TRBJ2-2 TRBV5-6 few TGTGCCAGCAGCTGGACCCCTGGGACTAGCCCCACCGGGGAGCTGTTTTTT CASSWTPGTSPTGELFF
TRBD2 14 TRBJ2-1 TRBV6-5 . TGTGCCAGCACGGAGCGGGGAAGCTTCAATGAGCAGTTCTTC CASTERGSFNEQFF
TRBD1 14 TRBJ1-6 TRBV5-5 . TGTGCCAGCAGCCCGGACAGGGGTAATTCACCCCTCCACTTT CASSPDRGNSPLHF
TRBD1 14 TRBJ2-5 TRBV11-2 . TGTGCCAGCAGCTTGGGACAGGGGCGGGAGACCCAGTACTTC CASSLGQGRETQYF
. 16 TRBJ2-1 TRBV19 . TGTGCCAGTAGTATAGGTTTTAGCGGCCCCTACAATGAGCAGTTCTTC CASSIGFSGPYNEQFF
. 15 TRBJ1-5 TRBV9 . TGTGCCAGCAGCGTAGAGGGGAAGGTCAATCAGCCCCAGCATTTT CASSVEGKVNQPQHF
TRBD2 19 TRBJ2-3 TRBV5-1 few TGCGCCAGCAGCCATGGACTAGCGGGGGATCGGCGCGTCACAGATACGCAGTATTTT CASSHGLAGDRRVTDTQYF
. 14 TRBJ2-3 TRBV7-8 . TGTGCCAGCAGCTTAACTAGCAGCACAGATACGCAGTATTTT CASSLTSSTDTQYF
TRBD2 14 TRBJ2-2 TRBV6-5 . TGTGCCAGCACCCAAGCGGGGGGGCCCGGGGAGCTGTTTTTT CASTQAGGPGELFF
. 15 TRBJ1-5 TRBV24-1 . TGTGCCACCAGTGCCCCTGGGAGGGGGAATCAGCCCCAGCATTTT CATSAPGRGNQPQHF
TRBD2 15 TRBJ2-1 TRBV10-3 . TGTGCCATCAGTGAAACGGGAGGGGTCTACAATGAGCAGTTCTTC CAISETGGVYNEQFF